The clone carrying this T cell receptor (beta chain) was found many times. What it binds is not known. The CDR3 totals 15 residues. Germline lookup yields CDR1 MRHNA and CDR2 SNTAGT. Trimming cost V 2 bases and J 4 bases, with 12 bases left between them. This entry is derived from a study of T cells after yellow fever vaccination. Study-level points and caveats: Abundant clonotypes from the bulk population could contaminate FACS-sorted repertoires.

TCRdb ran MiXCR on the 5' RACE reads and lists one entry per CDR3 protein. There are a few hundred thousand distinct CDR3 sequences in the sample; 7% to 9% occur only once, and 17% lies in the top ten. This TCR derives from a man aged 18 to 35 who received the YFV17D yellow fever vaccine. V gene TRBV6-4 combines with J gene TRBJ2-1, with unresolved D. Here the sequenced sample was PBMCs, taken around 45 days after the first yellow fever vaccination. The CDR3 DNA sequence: TGTGCCAGCAGTGACACCCCAACACCTTACAATGAGCAGTTCTTC. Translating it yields CASSDTPTPYNEQFF.